The 32 T cell receptor beta chains in this list originate from one sample, sequenced in a study of glioma-infiltrating T cells after dendritic cell vaccination. Generated by immunoSEQ multiplex PCR, the TCRdb table keeps only in-frame clones and is missing some. This repertoire shows about 92,000 clones, 65% to 90% found once; its top ten account for more than 15%. Sequenced material: blood, taken before dendritic cell vaccination. The source of these receptors is a human donor with glioblastoma.

The V and J genes are TRBV5-1 and TRBJ2-1; 11 positions match TRBD2. With V trimmed by 0 bases and J by 11 bases, 10 bases remained unmatched. CDR1 and CDR2 (germline): SGHRS, YFSETQ. There are 16 residues in the CDR3. CDR3 DNA: TGCGCCAGCAGCTTGGAGACTAGCGGGACGATTGGGAAGCAGTTCTTC. It translates to CASSLETSGTIGKQFF.

This clone was observed a single time. This chain uses TRBV9 with TRBJ2-1, with D possibly TRBD1 on 6 matching bases. The CDR3 covers 17 residues. Trimming stripped 0 bases from V and 3 bases from J, with 16 bases between. CDR1 is SGDLS and CDR2 is YYNGEE in the germline V gene. Written as DNA, the CDR3 is TGTGCCAGCAGCGTAGAATTAGGACAGTACCTCTACAATGAGCAGTTCTTC. Translating it yields CASSVELGQYLYNEQFF.

CDR3 region: CASSLAGEYNEQFF. DNA for the CDR3: TGTGCCAGCAGCTTAGCGGGGGAATACAATGAGCAGTTCTTC. The rearrangement joins TRBV7-3 to TRBJ2-1; 7 bases fit TRBD2. Germline lookup yields CDR1 SGHTA and CDR2 FQGTGA. V lost 2 bases and J lost 4; bases outside the gene matches: 2. This CDR3 is built from 14 residues.

The chain recombines TRBV2 with TRBJ1-5, with 11 positions matching TRBD1. J lost 3 bases, V lost 4 bases, and 2 bases had no gene match. The CDR3 has 15 amino acids. Germline CDR1 reads SNHLY; CDR2 reads FYNNEI. The CDR3 protein is CASSADRGPNQPQHF. The CDR3 nucleotides read TGTGCCAGCAGTGCGGACAGGGGGCCCAATCAGCCCCAGCATTTT. Drawing the rest from reference TRBV2 and TRBJ1-5, the complete variable domain is EPEVTQTPSHQVTQMGQEVILRCVPISNHLYFYWYRQILGQKVEFLVSFYNNEISEKSEIFDDQFSVERPDGSNFTLKIRSTKLEDSAMYFCASSADRGPNQPQHFGDGTRLSIL.

The rearrangement joins TRBV29-1 to TRBJ2-5, with D possibly matching TRBD2 (6 bases). This CDR3 comprises 13 residues. The V gene's germline CDR1 is SQVTM and CDR2 ANQGSEA. V lost 7 bases, J lost 2 bases, and 14 bases lay in between. The CDR3 spells CSAGPGEQETQYF. CDR3 coding DNA: TGCAGCGCTGGCCCGGGGGAGCAAGAGACCCAGTACTTC.

This sequence joins TRBV9 and TRBJ2-5, with TRBD1 identical over 7 bases. The CDR3 contains 14 residues. The V gene's germline CDR1 is SGDLS and CDR2 YYNGEE. Losses at the gene ends were 4 bases for V and 3 bases for J; bases not matched to a gene: 6. The CDR3: CASSPAGTEETQYF. CDR3 DNA: TGTGCCAGCAGCCCAGCCGGGACAGAAGAGACCCAGTACTTC.

The chain has TRBV4-1 and TRBJ1-4, with TRBD1 matching 9 bases. The germline CDR1 and CDR2 sequences are MGHRA and YSYEKL. V was pared by 4 bases and J by 3 bases, with 12 bases of the junction left unmatched. The CDR3 is made up of 18 amino acids. Written as DNA, the CDR3 is TGCGCCAGCAGCCTTTACCCGGGACAGGGAGGACCTAATGAAAAACTGTTTTTT. This sequence encodes CASSLYPGQGGPNEKLFF.

The V gene is TRBV4-3, the J gene TRBJ1-1; D unclear. Per the germline V gene, CDR1 is LGHNA and CDR2 is YSLEER. The CDR3 consists of 14 residues. The V and J ends lost 0 bases and 1 base respectively, with 6 bases between them. This CDR3 is CASSQDSRNTEAFF. The CDR3 coding sequence is TGCGCCAGCAGCCAAGATTCGAGGAACACTGAAGCTTTCTTT.

The DNA for the CDR3 is TGTGCCAGCAGCCTCGGGACTCAGAACACCGGGGAGCTGTTTTTT. Residues: CASSLGTQNTGELFF. The chain couples TRBV7-6 to TRBJ2-2; a possible D gene is TRBD2 (6 bases). This CDR3 spans 15 amino acids. Germline V CDR1 and CDR2: SGHVS, FNYEAQ. V lost 5 bases to trimming and J lost 1 base, with 11 bases between them. Drawing the rest from reference TRBV7-6 and TRBJ2-2, the complete variable domain is GAGVSQSPRYKVTKRGQDVALRCDPISGHVSLYWYRQALGQGPEFLTYFNYEAQQDKSGLPNDRFSAERPEGSISTLTIQRTEQRDSAMYRCASSLGTQNTGELFFGEGSRLTVL.

The genes are TRBV11-2 and TRBJ2-5; perhaps TRBD2 as D (5 bases). Germline V lookup: CDR1 SGHAT, CDR2 FQNNGV. Trimming stripped 5 bases from V and 7 bases from J, with 11 bases between. The CDR3 contains 12 residues. CDR3 amino acids: CASSPEGWTQYF. The DNA of the CDR3 is TGTGCCAGCAGCCCTGAGGGTTGGACCCAGTACTTC.

This clone turned up a few times. This chain uses TRBV4-3 with TRBJ2-7, with 9 bases that match TRBD2. The J segment lost 6 bases and the V segment lost 1 base, leaving 7 bases of the junction unmatched. The CDR3 contains 15 residues. Germline CDR1 and CDR2: LGHNA and YSLEER. The DNA of the CDR3 is TGCGCCAGCAGCCAAGGGGAGGGACTAGCAACCGAGCAGTACTTC. It encodes CASSQGEGLATEQYF.

This CDR3 reads CASSPMTYEQYF. The CDR3 DNA follows: TGTGCCAGCAGCCCTATGACCTACGAGCAGTACTTC. The V gene is TRBV6-6, the J gene TRBJ2-7; D call uncertain. Germline V gene data show CDR1 as MNHNY and CDR2 as SVGAGI (reference sequence). The CDR3 has 12 amino acids. V lost 6 bases and J 2 bases, leaving 8 bases between the germline ends.

The chain recombines TRBV29-1 with TRBJ2-1, with 8 positions matching TRBD1. The CDR3 is 15 amino acids. The germline gives CDR1 SQVTM, CDR2 ANQGSEA. Trimming at V came to 4 bases and at J to 5 bases, leaving 10 bases not matched to a gene. This CDR3 reads CSVGVSDRANNEQFF. CDR3 bases: TGCAGCGTTGGTGTATCGGACAGGGCTAACAATGAGCAGTTCTTC.

The V call is TRBV27, the J call TRBJ1-6, with D perhaps TRBD1 (5 bases). Germline loops: CDR1 MNHEY, CDR2 SMNVEV (reference sequence). V was cut by 7 bases and J by 10 bases, with 11 bases left in between. The CDR3 spans 12 residues. The CDR3 here is CASTSGISPLHF. CDR3 bases: TGTGCCAGCACCTCAGGGATCTCACCCCTCCACTTT.

The chain has TRBV5-4 and TRBJ2-6; 7 bases line up with TRBD2. There are 16 residues in the CDR3. V shed 4 bases, J shed 0 bases, and the junction held 4 bases outside the gene matches. The V gene's germline CDR1 is SGHNT and CDR2 YYREEE (reference sequence). The CDR3 bases are TGTGCCAGCAGCCCCTGGGGGGGCTCTGGGGCCAACGTCCTGACTTTC. This gives the protein CASSPWGGSGANVLTF. The full variable domain, with the rest looked up from reference TRBV5-4 and TRBJ2-6, is ETGVTQSPTHLIKTRGQQVTLRCSSQSGHNTVSWYQQALGQGPQFIFQYYREEENGRGNFPPRFSGLQFPNYSSELNVNALELDDSALYLCASSPWGGSGANVLTFGAGSRLTVL.

This sequence joins TRBV2 and TRBJ2-7; D is perhaps TRBD2 (5 bases). V dropped 6 bases and J dropped 3 bases, with 9 bases sitting between them. CDR1 and CDR2 (germline): SNHLY, FYNNEI. The CDR3 totals 12 residues. The CDR3 here is CASSLTSYEQYF. CDR3 in DNA: TGTGCCAGCAGCCTAACTAGCTACGAGCAGTACTTC.

This sequence joins TRBV5-1 and TRBJ1-2; the match to TRBD1 covers 9 bases. CDR3 length: 14 amino acids. With V trimmed by 4 bases and J by 7 bases, 8 bases remained unmatched. Germline CDR1 reads SGHRS; CDR2 reads YFSETQ. The CDR3 coding sequence is TGCGCCAGCAGCCAGGGACAGGGAAACGGTGGCTACACCTTC. This encodes CASSQGQGNGGYTF.

This chain links TRBV28 with TRBJ1-5; a possible D gene is TRBD1 (5 bases). Germline V gives CDR1 MDHEN, CDR2 SYDVKM. CDR3 length: 16 residues. V was shortened by 5 bases and J by 7 bases, with 21 bases between the two germline ends. The CDR3 DNA follows: TGTGCCAGCAGTACTAGACAGCGGGAGAATCGGCAGCCCCAGCATTTT. This codes for CASSTRQRENRQPQHF.

This clone came up once. The gene calls are TRBV5-1 and TRBJ1-3; weak D call: TRBD1 (6 bases). CDR1 SGHRS and CDR2 YFSETQ come from the germline V gene. The ends were cut back, 4 bases at V and 0 bases at J, with 11 bases in the middle. This CDR3 is 15 amino acids long. This chain's CDR3 is CASSRGGPSGNTIYF. CDR3 sequence (DNA): TGCGCCAGCAGCAGAGGGGGTCCCTCTGGAAACACCATATATTTT.

The V call is TRBV7-9, the J call TRBJ2-7; possibly TRBD2 for D (5 bases). Germline V gives CDR1 SEHNR, CDR2 FQNEAQ (reference sequence). V lost 2 bases, J lost 0 bases, and 17 bases lay in between. The length of the CDR3 is 17 residues. The CDR3 loop reads CASSLTPLGRDSYEQYF. CDR3 sequence (DNA): TGTGCCAGCAGCTTAACCCCCTTGGGCCGGGACTCCTACGAGCAGTACTTC.

The gene calls are TRBV19 and TRBJ2-7, with D perhaps matching TRBD2 (6 bases). This CDR3 has 14 residues. V was pared by 8 bases and J by 2 bases, with 16 bases between. Germline V gives CDR1 LNHDA, CDR2 SQIVND (reference sequence). The CDR3 loop is CASGNPGVPYEQYF. The CDR3 DNA follows: TGTGCCAGTGGGAACCCGGGGGTACCCTACGAGCAGTACTTC. Full variable domain (missing parts from reference TRBV19 and TRBJ2-7): DGGITQSPKYLFRKEGQNVTLSCEQNLNHDAMYWYRQDPGQGLRLIYYSQIVNDFQKGDIAEGYSVSREKKESFPLTVTSAQKNPTAFYLCASGNPGVPYEQYFGPGTRLTVT.

With respect to this clone: Since the CDR3 does not end with the conserved phenylalanine or tryptophan, this likely comes from a read error. CDR3 protein: CASSSGGASYEQYL. DNA for the CDR3: TGCGCCAGCAGCTCCGGGGGGGCCTCCTACGAGCAGTACCTC. The chain is built from TRBV5-1 and TRBJ2-7; TRBD2 matches 8 bases. Germline V gene data show CDR1 as SGHRS and CDR2 as YFSETQ. The CDR3 sequence is 14 residues long. J was trimmed by 0 bases and V by 3 bases; bases with no gene match: 2.

This clone was seen just once. The chain combines TRBV4-1 with TRBJ2-1; 14 bases line up with TRBD2. Germline V gene lookup returns CDR1 MGHRA and CDR2 YSYEKL. The length of the CDR3 is 16 residues. V shed 4 bases, J shed 3 bases, and the junction held 2 bases outside the gene matches. This CDR3 reads CASSRGLAGDYNEQFF. The CDR3, as DNA: TGCGCCAGCAGCCGGGGACTAGCGGGAGACTACAATGAGCAGTTCTTC.

With respect to this clone: One end of the junction does not line up with germline, which may come from a read error. The CDR3 loop is CAIGDETENTEAFF. The CDR3 DNA reads as TGTGCCATCGGTGACGAGACAGAGAACACTGAAGCTTTCTTT. The rearrangement joins TRBV10-3 to TRBJ1-1; D possibly corresponds to TRBD1 (5 bases). The V gene's germline CDR1 is ENHRY and CDR2 SYGVKD. The CDR3 is 14 amino acids.

The genes are TRBV7-2 and TRBJ1-5; 7 bases fit TRBD1. The CDR3 totals 18 residues. Germline CDR1 is SGHTA and CDR2 is FQGNSA. J gave up 2 bases and V 2 bases, and 12 bases lay outside the gene matches. CDR3 sequence: CASSLRVPAGGGNQPQHF. DNA of the CDR3: TGTGCCAGCAGCTTAAGGGTCCCGGCAGGGGGAGGCAATCAGCCCCAGCATTTT. Combining the CDR3 with reference TRBV7-2 and TRBJ1-5 gives the whole variable domain GAGVSQSPSNKVTEKGKDVELRCDPISGHTALYWYRQSLGQGLEFLIYFQGNSAPDKSGLPSDRFSAERTGGSVSTLTIQRTQQEDSAVYLCASSLRVPAGGGNQPQHFGDGTRLSIL.

The chain couples TRBV9 to TRBJ1-1; 12 bases line up with TRBD1. V dropped 0 bases and J dropped 1; count of bases not matched to a gene: 4. Per the germline V gene, CDR1 is SGDLS and CDR2 is YYNGEE. CDR3 size: 17 residues. The CDR3 loop is CASSVGDRGRTNTEAFF. CDR3 DNA: TGTGCCAGCAGCGTAGGGGACAGGGGGCGTACGAACACTGAAGCTTTCTTT.

The chain is built from TRBV28 and TRBJ1-4, with D maybe TRBD1 (5 bases). This CDR3 has 13 amino acids. Germline V gene data show CDR1 as MDHEN and CDR2 as SYDVKM. V was cut by 3 bases and J by 10 bases, with 12 bases left in between. DNA for the CDR3: TGTGCCAGCAGTTTTAGGGGTGACGGAAAACTGTTTTTT. Translating gives CASSFRGDGKLFF.

The chain carries TRBV19 and TRBJ2-7, with D maybe TRBD2 (6 bases). Deletions cut 5 bases from V and 4 bases from J, with 15 bases between. In germline, CDR1 is LNHDA, CDR2 SQIVND (reference sequence). This CDR3 has 14 residues. CDR3 residues: CASSPTGTSYEQYF. The CDR3 region has the DNA TGTGCCAGTAGTCCTACCGGGACTTCTTACGAGCAGTACTTC. The full variable domain, rest sourced from reference TRBV19 and TRBJ2-7, is DGGITQSPKYLFRKEGQNVTLSCEQNLNHDAMYWYRQDPGQGLRLIYYSQIVNDFQKGDIAEGYSVSREKKESFPLTVTSAQKNPTAFYLCASSPTGTSYEQYFGPGTRLTVT.

The V gene is TRBV6-6, the J gene TRBJ1-5; D call uncertain. The CDR3 covers 12 residues. Trimming took 5 bases from V and 4 from J, leaving 6 bases between them. The germline V gene has CDR1 MNHNY and CDR2 SVGAGI (reference sequence). In DNA, the CDR3 is TGTGCCAGCAGTGGCGGGAATCAGCCCCAGCATTTT. Translation: CASSGGNQPQHF.

This chain connects TRBV7-6 to TRBJ2-1; 12 positions agree with TRBD2. The CDR3 spans 17 residues. The germline V gene encodes CDR1 SGHVS and CDR2 FNYEAQ. Trimming took 5 bases from V and 8 from J; bases not matched to a gene: 13. The DNA for the CDR3 is TGTGCCAGCAGCCGACCCCCTAGCGGGAGGGCCAGGGATGAGCAGTTCTTC. Translated: CASSRPPSGRARDEQFF. Supplemented by reference TRBV7-6 and TRBJ2-1, the full variable domain reads GAGVSQSPRYKVTKRGQDVALRCDPISGHVSLYWYRQALGQGPEFLTYFNYEAQQDKSGLPNDRFSAERPEGSISTLTIQRTEQRDSAMYRCASSRPPSGRARDEQFFGPGTRLTVL.

The gene calls are TRBV7-2 and TRBJ1-1, with D unclear. V was pared by 5 bases and J by 8 bases, with 18 bases between. Germline V gene sequence: CDR1 SGHTA, CDR2 FQGNSA. CDR3 size: 14 residues. The CDR3 loop is CASSPAGKGEEAFF. CDR3 in DNA: TGTGCCAGCAGCCCGGCCGGAAAGGGAGAAGAAGCTTTCTTT.

The V gene is TRBV27, the J gene TRBJ2-1; D is perhaps TRBD1 (8 bases). V was pared by 8 bases and J by 8 bases, with 25 bases between. The CDR3 is 16 residues long. Germline CDR1 and CDR2: MNHEY and SMNVEV (reference sequence). CDR3: CASGPQGGVWHDEQFF. Written as DNA, the CDR3 is TGTGCCAGCGGACCACAGGGGGGGGTTTGGCACGATGAGCAGTTCTTC.